Listed below are T cell receptor beta chains from one sample, sequenced in a study of blood T cell repertoires in COVID-19. Some clones are missing from TCRdb's copy, which holds only in-frame ones; the method was immunoSEQ multiplex PCR. The sample has roughly 230,000 clones; roughly 80% are singletons. Sequencing used peripheral blood. The receptor set was obtained from an older woman with active or convalescent COVID-19. The CDR3 runs from the conserved cysteine through the conserved F or W. Each record gives: D gene, clone size, J gene, V gene, CDR3 DNA, CDR3 protein. A D gene is named only where the DNA matches it firmly. Clone size is stated in some rows and not others, as once, few, many or a class when expanded.

d_call: TRBD2; clone_size: -; j_call: TRBJ2-7; v_call: TRBV5-1; cdr3_nt: TGCGCCAGCAGCTTGGGACCTAGCGGGAGTTACGAGCAGTACTTC; cdr3_aa: CASSLGPSGSYEQYF
d_call: TRBD1; clone_size: -; j_call: TRBJ1-1; v_call: TRBV27; cdr3_nt: TGTGCCAGCAGTTTCTGGACAGGGGGAAGCACTGAAGCTTTCTTT; cdr3_aa: CASSFWTGGSTEAFF
d_call: -; clone_size: -; j_call: TRBJ1-1; v_call: TRBV28; cdr3_nt: TGTGCCAGCAGTCCGGGGGTCCGGGAAGCTTTCTTT; cdr3_aa: CASSPGVREAFF
d_call: -; clone_size: -; j_call: TRBJ1-6; v_call: TRBV12-3/TRBV12-4; cdr3_nt: TGTGCCAGCAGTACAGAGATTAATTCACCCCTCCACTTT; cdr3_aa: CASSTEINSPLHF
d_call: TRBD1; clone_size: -; j_call: TRBJ2-1; v_call: TRBV19; cdr3_nt: TGTGCCAGTAGTATAGTCACAGGGGCGGGTGGCAATGAGCAGTTCTTC; cdr3_aa: CASSIVTGAGGNEQFF
d_call: TRBD1; clone_size: -; j_call: TRBJ1-1; v_call: TRBV6-5; cdr3_nt: TGTGCCAGCAGTTACCGACAGGGGAACACTGAAGCTTTCTTT; cdr3_aa: CASSYRQGNTEAFF
d_call: -; clone_size: -; j_call: TRBJ2-7; v_call: TRBV12-3/TRBV12-4; cdr3_nt: TGTGCCAGCAGTTCCCGGAGGGGTTACGAGCAGTACTTC; cdr3_aa: CASSSRRGYEQYF
d_call: -; clone_size: -; j_call: TRBJ2-7; v_call: TRBV2; cdr3_nt: TGTGCCAGCAGTGAAGTAGTGCGGGGCGAATACGAGCAGTACTTC; cdr3_aa: CASSEVVRGEYEQYF
d_call: -; clone_size: many; j_call: TRBJ2-7; v_call: TRBV12-3/TRBV12-4; cdr3_nt: TGTGCCAGCAGTTACAGATACGAGCAGTACTTC; cdr3_aa: CASSYRYEQYF
d_call: TRBD1; clone_size: -; j_call: TRBJ2-1; v_call: TRBV6-5; cdr3_nt: TGTGCCAGCACTCCGGACAGGGGCAATGAGCAGTTCTTC; cdr3_aa: CASTPDRGNEQFF
d_call: TRBD2; clone_size: few; j_call: TRBJ2-1; v_call: TRBV10-2; cdr3_nt: TGCGCCAGCAGGACCACGCGCGGGAGGACCTACAATGAGCAGTTCTTC; cdr3_aa: CASRTTRGRTYNEQFF
d_call: TRBD2; clone_size: -; j_call: TRBJ2-1; v_call: TRBV11-3; cdr3_nt: TGTGCCAGCAGCTTTAGTGGGACTAGTATAGGCAATGAGCAGTTCTTC; cdr3_aa: CASSFSGTSIGNEQFF
d_call: -; clone_size: -; j_call: TRBJ2-4; v_call: TRBV7-9; cdr3_nt: TGTGCCAGCACAGACAGTCTTTTGGCCAAAAACATTCAGTACTTC; cdr3_aa: CASTDSLLAKNIQYF
d_call: -; clone_size: -; j_call: TRBJ2-5; v_call: TRBV28; cdr3_nt: TGTGCCAGCAACCAGGGGACGTACCAAGAGACCCAGTACTTC; cdr3_aa: CASNQGTYQETQYF
d_call: -; clone_size: -; j_call: TRBJ1-3; v_call: TRBV12-3/TRBV12-4; cdr3_nt: TGTGCCAGCCCTCCAGACTCTGGAAACACCATATATTTT; cdr3_aa: CASPPDSGNTIYF